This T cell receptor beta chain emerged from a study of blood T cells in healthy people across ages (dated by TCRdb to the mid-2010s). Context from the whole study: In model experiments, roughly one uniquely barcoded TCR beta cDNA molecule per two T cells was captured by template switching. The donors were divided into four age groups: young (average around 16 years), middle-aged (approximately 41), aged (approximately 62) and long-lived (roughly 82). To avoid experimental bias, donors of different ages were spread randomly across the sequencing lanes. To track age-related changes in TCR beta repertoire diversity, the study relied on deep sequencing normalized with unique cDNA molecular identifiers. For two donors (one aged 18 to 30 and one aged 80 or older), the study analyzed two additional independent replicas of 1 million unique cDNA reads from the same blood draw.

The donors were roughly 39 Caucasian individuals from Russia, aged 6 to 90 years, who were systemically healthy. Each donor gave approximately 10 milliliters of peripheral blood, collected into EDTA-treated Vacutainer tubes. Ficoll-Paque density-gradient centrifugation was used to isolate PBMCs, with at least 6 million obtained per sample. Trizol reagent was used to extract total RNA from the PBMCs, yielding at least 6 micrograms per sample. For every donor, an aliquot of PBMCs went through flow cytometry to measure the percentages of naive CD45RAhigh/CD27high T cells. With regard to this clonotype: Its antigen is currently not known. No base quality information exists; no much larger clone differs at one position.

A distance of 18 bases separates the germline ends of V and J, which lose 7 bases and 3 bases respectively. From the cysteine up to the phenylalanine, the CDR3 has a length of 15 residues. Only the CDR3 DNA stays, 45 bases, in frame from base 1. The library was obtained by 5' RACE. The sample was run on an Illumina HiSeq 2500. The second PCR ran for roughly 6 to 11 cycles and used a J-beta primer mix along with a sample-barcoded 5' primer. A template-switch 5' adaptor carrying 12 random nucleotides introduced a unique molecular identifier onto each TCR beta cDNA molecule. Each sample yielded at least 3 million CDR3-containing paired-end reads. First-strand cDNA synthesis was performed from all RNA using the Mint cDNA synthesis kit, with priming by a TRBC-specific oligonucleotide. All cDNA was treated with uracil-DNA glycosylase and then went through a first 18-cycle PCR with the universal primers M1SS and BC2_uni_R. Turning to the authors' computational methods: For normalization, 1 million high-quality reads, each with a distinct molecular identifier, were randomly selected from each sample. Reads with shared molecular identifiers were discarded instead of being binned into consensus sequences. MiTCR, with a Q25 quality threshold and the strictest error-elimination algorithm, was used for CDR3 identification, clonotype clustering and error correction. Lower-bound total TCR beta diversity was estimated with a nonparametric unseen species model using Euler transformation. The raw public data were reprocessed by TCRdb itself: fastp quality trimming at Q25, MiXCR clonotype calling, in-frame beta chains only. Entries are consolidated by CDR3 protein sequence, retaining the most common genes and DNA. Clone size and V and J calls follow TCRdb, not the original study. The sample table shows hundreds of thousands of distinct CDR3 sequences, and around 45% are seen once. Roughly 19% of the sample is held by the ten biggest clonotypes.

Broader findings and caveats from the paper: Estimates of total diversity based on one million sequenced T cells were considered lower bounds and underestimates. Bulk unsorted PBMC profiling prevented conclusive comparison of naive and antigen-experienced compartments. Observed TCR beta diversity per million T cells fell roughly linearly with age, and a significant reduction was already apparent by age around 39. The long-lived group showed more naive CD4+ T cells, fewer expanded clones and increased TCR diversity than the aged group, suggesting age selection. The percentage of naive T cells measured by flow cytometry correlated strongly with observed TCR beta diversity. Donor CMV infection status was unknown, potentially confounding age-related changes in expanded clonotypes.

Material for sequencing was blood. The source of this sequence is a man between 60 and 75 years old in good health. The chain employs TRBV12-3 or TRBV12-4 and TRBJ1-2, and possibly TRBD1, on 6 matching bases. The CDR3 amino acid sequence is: CASTQGRGLYYGYTF. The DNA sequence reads TGTGCCAGCACCCAGGGGAGGGGGTTGTACTATGGCTACACCTTC.